The clone carrying this T cell receptor (beta chain) was counted between two and nine times. Its target is not known. Here immunoSEQ multiplex PCR was the method, and the copy in TCRdb shows in-frame clones only, minus some. Of some 86,000 clones listed, 90% are singletons. The data were obtained in a study of PD-1 blockade in classical Hodgkin lymphoma. Regarding the study as a whole: Exclusion applied to patients who initiated nivolumab less than 1 year following ASCT.

Germline lookup yields CDR1 MNHEY and CDR2 SMNVEV (reference sequence). J was trimmed by 1 base and V by 5 bases; bases with no gene match: 5. This CDR3 spans 15 amino acids. The time point: cycle 4 day 1 (C4D1), after more than five weeks of nivolumab. In every patient, relapse followed autologous stem cell transplantation, while exposure to brentuximab vedotin differed. The patients, who had relapsed/refractory classical Hodgkin lymphoma, achieved best responses of complete response, partial response or progressive disease. The starting material was peripheral blood mononuclear cells (PBMCs), obtained before the fourth cycle of nivolumab. V usage is TRBV27 and J usage is TRBJ1-1; 9 positions agree with TRBD1. This clonotype originated in a human donor with classical Hodgkin lymphoma. CDR3 DNA sequence: TGTGCCAGCAGTGGGGGGGACAGGGCGAACACTGAAGCTTTCTTT. Translated: CASSGGDRANTEAFF.